A single sample gave rise to the 21 T cell receptor beta chains below, sequenced in a study of shared clonotypes between healthy human individuals. Naive CD8 cells lacked CD45RO, underwent positive selection for CCR7 and left out terminally differentiated effector memory CD45RA+ cells. Profiled with immunoSEQ multiplex PCR; TCRdb holds only in-frame clones, not every one. This table has a few million clones, approximately 92% appearing once. Sequences were obtained from naive CD8+ T cells from PBMCs. Receptors were obtained from a man younger than 35 in good health. Some clones in this sample may be carry-over from other donors' samples.

The chain has TRBV27 and TRBJ2-1, with 9 bases fitting TRBD2. CDR3 length: 17 amino acids. In germline, CDR1 is MNHEY, CDR2 SMNVEV (reference sequence). The V segment lost 2 bases and the J segment 5 bases; nucleotides outside the gene matches: 10. CDR3: CASSLGPGTSRNNEQFF. The CDR3 coding sequence is TGTGCCAGCAGTTTAGGCCCCGGGACTAGCAGGAACAATGAGCAGTTCTTC.

The rearrangement joins TRBV28 to TRBJ1-1; a weak D match, TRBD1 (6 bases). V lost 4 bases, J lost 7 bases, and 19 bases lay in between. In germline, CDR1 is MDHEN, CDR2 SYDVKM. The CDR3 totals 15 residues. CDR3 protein: CASSSYREVQIEAFF. In DNA, the CDR3 is TGTGCCAGCAGTTCTTACAGGGAAGTCCAAATTGAAGCTTTCTTT. Drawing the rest from reference TRBV28 and TRBJ1-1, the complete variable domain is DVKVTQSSRYLVKRTGEKVFLECVQDMDHENMFWYRQDPGLGLRLIYFSYDVKMKEKGDIPEGYSVSREKKERFSLILESASTNQTSMYLCASSSYREVQIEAFFGQGTRLTVV.

This clone was seen only a few times. The V and J genes are TRBV6-5 and TRBJ1-2, with D uncertain. V was cut by 2 bases and J by 5 bases, with 9 bases left in between. Germline assignment: CDR1 MNHEY and CDR2 SVGAGI. The CDR3 is 13 amino acids. CDR3 DNA sequence: TGTGCCAGCAGTTACCATCCGGAGTATGGCTACACCTTC. As protein: CASSYHPEYGYTF.

V gene TRBV5-8 combines with J gene TRBJ1-4; TRBD1 matches at 8 bases. The CDR3 runs 16 residues. CDR1 and CDR2 from the germline V gene are SGHTS and YDEGEE. The junction had 10 bases not matched to a gene; V was cut back by 2 bases and J by 7 bases. CDR3 nucleotides: TGTGCCAGCAGCTTTGGAGACAGGGGCGGTCGTGAAAAACTGTTTTTT. Translating it yields CASSFGDRGGREKLFF.

In DNA form, the CDR3 reads TGTGCCAGCAGCGTAGGCACAGATCGCGTCAATCAGCCCCAGCATTTT. Its translation is CASSVGTDRVNQPQHF. The rearrangement links TRBV9 to TRBJ1-5, with D hard to call. The CDR3 consists of 16 residues. V lost 0 bases, J lost 3 bases, and 13 bases lay in between. The germline V gene encodes CDR1 SGDLS and CDR2 YYNGEE. Complete variable domain (other parts from reference TRBV9 and TRBJ1-5): DSGVTQTPKHLITATGQRVTLRCSPRSGDLSVYWYQQSLDQGLQFLIQYYNGEERAKGNILERFSAQQFPDLHSELNLSSLELGDSALYFCASSVGTDRVNQPQHFGDGTRLSIL.

The rearrangement joins TRBV28 to TRBJ2-7; TRBD1 is a possible D gene (6 bases). Germline CDR1 reads MDHEN; CDR2 reads SYDVKM. The CDR3 runs 15 residues. V shed 2 bases and J shed 1 base, with 12 bases lying between them. The CDR3: CASSLVRGSSYEQYF. In DNA, the CDR3 is TGTGCCAGCAGTTTAGTCAGGGGTTCGTCCTACGAGCAGTACTTC.

The V gene is TRBV9, the J gene TRBJ2-1; TRBD2 aligns across 11 bases. The CDR3 is made up of 18 amino acids. V lost 3 bases and J lost 0; bases outside the gene matches: 8. Germline V gives CDR1 SGDLS, CDR2 YYNGEE. CDR3 DNA: TGTGCCAGCAGCGCAGTGGGACTAGCGGTAAGCTCCTACAATGAGCAGTTCTTC. Protein: CASSAVGLAVSSYNEQFF.

The J gene is TRBJ2-3, the V gene TRBV14; TRBD2 is a possible D gene (5 bases). Looked up from germline, CDR1 is SGHDN and CDR2 is FVKESK. V lost 0 bases and J lost 0, with 10 bases in between. The CDR3 contains 16 residues. The CDR3 region has the DNA TGTGCCAGCAGCCAAGATCCAGCGGCTAGCACAGATACGCAGTATTTT. Protein product: CASSQDPAASTDTQYF.

The genes are TRBV19 and TRBJ2-2; 9 bases map to TRBD1. This CDR3 has 12 residues. The V gene's germline CDR1 is LNHDA and CDR2 SQIVND (reference sequence). The CDR3 nucleotides read TGTGGGGACAGGGAGGGGACCGGGGAGCTGTTTTTT. Its protein product is CGDREGTGELFF.

The V call is TRBV7-2, the J call TRBJ1-2, with D perhaps matching TRBD1 (5 bases). Trimming left V 1 base short and J 8 bases short, with 14 bases between. This CDR3 is built from 14 residues. Germline V gene sequence: CDR1 SGHTA, CDR2 FQGNSA. CDR3 residues: CASSLGATEKGYTF. The CDR3 coding sequence is TGTGCCAGCAGCTTAGGGGCGACAGAAAAGGGCTACACCTTC.

The chain couples TRBV7-2 to TRBJ1-1; D gene unclear. V was trimmed by 1 base and J by 4 bases, leaving 13 bases between them. The CDR3 is 15 residues long. CDR1 is SGHTA and CDR2 is FQGNSA in the germline V gene. CDR3 DNA sequence: TGTGCCAGCAGCTTAGGACCCGGCGGTCCCACTGAAGCTTTCTTT. As protein: CASSLGPGGPTEAFF.

The genes are TRBV14 and TRBJ2-1; TRBD2 aligns across 12 bases. J was trimmed by 6 bases and V by 4 bases; bases with no gene match: 4. Per germline, CDR1 SGHDN and CDR2 FVKESK. CDR3 length: 15 amino acids. CDR3 in DNA: TGTGCCAGCAGCCCAAGGACTAGCGGGACCAATGAGCAGTTCTTC. As protein: CASSPRTSGTNEQFF.

In this sample, this clone turned up once. The chain has TRBV11-2 and TRBJ2-5; 7 nucleotides line up with TRBD2. This CDR3 contains 16 residues. The germline V gene encodes CDR1 SGHAT and CDR2 FQNNGV. Trimming took 5 bases from V and 7 from J; bases not matched to a gene: 16. CDR3 sequence reads: CASSPPSAGEFGTQYF. The CDR3 nucleotides read TGTGCCAGCAGCCCCCCTTCCGCGGGAGAGTTCGGGACCCAGTACTTC.

The chain employs TRBV6-5 and TRBJ2-1; D is ambiguous. In germline, CDR1 is MNHEY, CDR2 SVGAGI. The CDR3 spans 15 residues. V lost 6 bases to trimming and J lost 1 base, with 13 bases between them. CDR3 region: CASRGPLRSYNEQFF. The CDR3 DNA reads as TGTGCCAGCAGAGGACCGTTGAGGTCCTACAATGAGCAGTTCTTC.

CDR3 sequence: CASSSKRLAGKGNNEQFF. For the CDR3, the DNA is TGTGCCAGCAGCTCAAAACGACTAGCGGGCAAAGGTAACAATGAGCAGTTCTTC. The rearrangement joins TRBV7-8 to TRBJ2-1; 10 bases agree with TRBD2. The trim removed 4 bases at V and 5 bases at J, leaving 14 bases unmatched. The CDR3 runs to 18 residues. Germline V gene lookup returns CDR1 SGHVS and CDR2 FQNEAQ.

The chain links TRBV27 to TRBJ2-7; D tentatively reads TRBD1 or TRBD2 (7 bases each). Trimming left V 5 bases short and J 2 bases short, with 19 bases between. This CDR3 comprises 16 residues. Germline assignment: CDR1 MNHEY and CDR2 SMNVEV (reference sequence). CDR3 amino acids: CASSPAGGEVAYEQYF. Here the CDR3 DNA reads TGTGCCAGCAGTCCAGCAGGGGGGGAGGTAGCCTACGAGCAGTACTTC.

The chain uses TRBV6-5 and TRBJ2-1, with D possibly called TRBD1 or TRBD2 (5 bases each). CDR3 length: 15 amino acids. Looked up from germline, CDR1 is MNHEY and CDR2 is SVGAGI. V was shortened by 3 bases and J by 1 base, with 10 bases between the two germline ends. The CDR3 sequence is CASSYMGVSYNEQFF. As DNA, the CDR3 is TGTGCCAGCAGTTATATGGGGGTTTCCTACAATGAGCAGTTCTTC.

CDR3 bases: TGTGCCAGCAGCTTAGTTGTCCTCGAGGAGACCCAGTACTTC. Amino acids: CASSLVVLEETQYF. The gene calls are TRBV7-9 and TRBJ2-5; unclear D gene. Germline values: CDR1 SEHNR, CDR2 FQNEAQ (reference sequence). Trimming cost V 1 base and J 5 bases, with 11 bases left between them. The CDR3 has 14 amino acids.

The chain has TRBV4-1 and TRBJ2-3; 8 bases are shared with TRBD1. The CDR3 extends over 14 amino acids. Germline loops: CDR1 MGHRA, CDR2 YSYEKL. The J segment lost 6 bases and the V segment lost 4 bases, leaving 6 bases of the junction unmatched. CDR3 coding DNA: TGCGCCAGCAGCCCCCGACAGGGGAGGGATACGCAGTATTTT. Amino acids: CASSPRQGRDTQYF.

This chain connects TRBV9 to TRBJ2-3; tentatively, D is TRBD1 or TRBD2 (5 bases each). This CDR3 spans 15 amino acids. The germline gives CDR1 SGDLS, CDR2 YYNGEE. Trimming removed 0 bases at V and 2 bases at J, with 10 bases between. The CDR3 nucleotides read TGTGCCAGCAGCGTAGGAGGGGCATACACAGATACGCAGTATTTT. It is translated as CASSVGGAYTDTQYF.

CDR3 in DNA: TGTGCCAGCAGTTTATCTTGGGGTGGGGGGGGCTCTAACTATGGCTACACCTTC. Translating it yields CASSLSWGGGGSNYGYTF. The J gene is TRBJ1-2, the V gene TRBV27; D possibly corresponds to TRBD1 (6 bases). Trimming cost V 0 bases and J 0 bases, with 17 bases left between them. The CDR3 extends over 18 amino acids. CDR1 MNHEY and CDR2 SMNVEV come from the germline V gene (reference sequence).